This entry concerns a single T cell receptor (beta chain). The entry originates in a study of control samples from healthy donors and cancer patients. Method: immunoSEQ multiplex PCR; TCRdb's copy keeps in-frame clones and lacks some. The sample lists 130,000 or so clones, around 86% seen once, with about 8.7% in the top ten. The CDR3 spans 13 residues. Trimming removed 1 base at V and 5 bases at J, with 9 bases between. Sequencing input: blood. V is TRBV23-1 and J is TRBJ2-7, with D possibly TRBD2 on 6 matching bases. TRBV23-1 qualifies as an ORF whose function is uncertain. This clonotype originated in a man aged 40-49 years in good health. CDR3 bases: TGCGCCAGCAGTCAATTTTGGGGGGACGAGCAGTACTTC. This sequence encodes CASSQFWGDEQYF.